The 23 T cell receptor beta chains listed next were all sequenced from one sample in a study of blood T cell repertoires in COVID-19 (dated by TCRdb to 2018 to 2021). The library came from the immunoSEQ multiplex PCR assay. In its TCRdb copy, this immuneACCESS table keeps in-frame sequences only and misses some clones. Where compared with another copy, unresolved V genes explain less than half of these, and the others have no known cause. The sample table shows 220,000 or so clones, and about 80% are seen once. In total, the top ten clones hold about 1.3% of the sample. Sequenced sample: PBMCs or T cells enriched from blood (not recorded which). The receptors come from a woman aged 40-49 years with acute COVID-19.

CDR3 bases: TGCAGCGTTGAGGCCCGGGGATACACTGAAGCTTTCTTT. This encodes CSVEARGYTEAFF. The V and J genes are TRBV29-1 and TRBJ1-1; D unresolved. V gave up 3 bases and J gave up 3 bases, with 11 bases separating them. The CDR3 extends over 13 amino acids. Germline V CDR1 and CDR2: SQVTM, ANQGSEA.

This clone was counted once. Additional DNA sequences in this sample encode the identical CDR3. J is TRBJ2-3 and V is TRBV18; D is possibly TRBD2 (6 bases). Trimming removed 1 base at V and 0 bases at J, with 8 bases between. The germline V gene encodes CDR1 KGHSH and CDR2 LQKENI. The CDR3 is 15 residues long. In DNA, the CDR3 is TGTGCCAGCTCACCACGGGGGACTAGCACAGATACGCAGTATTTT. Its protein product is CASSPRGTSTDTQYF.

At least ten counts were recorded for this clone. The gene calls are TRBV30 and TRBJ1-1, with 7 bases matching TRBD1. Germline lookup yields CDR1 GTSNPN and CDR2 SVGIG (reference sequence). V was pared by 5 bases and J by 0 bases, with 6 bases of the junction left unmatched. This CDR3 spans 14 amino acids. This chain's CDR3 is CAWLRQGMNTEAFF. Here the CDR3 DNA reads TGTGCCTGGCTTCGACAGGGAATGAACACTGAAGCTTTCTTT.

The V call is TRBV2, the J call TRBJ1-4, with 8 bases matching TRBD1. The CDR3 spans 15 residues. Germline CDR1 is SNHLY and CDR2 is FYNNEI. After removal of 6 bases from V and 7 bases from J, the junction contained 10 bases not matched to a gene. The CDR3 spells CASRPNRGVGEKLFF. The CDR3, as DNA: TGTGCCAGCAGGCCCAACAGGGGGGTTGGTGAAAAACTGTTTTTT.

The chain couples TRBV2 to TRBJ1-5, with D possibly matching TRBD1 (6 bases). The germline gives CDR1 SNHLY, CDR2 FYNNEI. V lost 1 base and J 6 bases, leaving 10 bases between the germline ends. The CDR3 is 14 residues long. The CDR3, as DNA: TGTGCCAGCAGTGAAGGCTTGGGGGCTCAGCCCCAGCATTTT. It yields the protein CASSEGLGAQPQHF.

The CDR3 DNA reads as TGTGCCAGCAGCTTTCCCAGGGGGGTCCAAGAGACCCAGTACTTC. It yields the protein CASSFPRGVQETQYF. V and J are TRBV7-9 and TRBJ2-5, with a tentative D call TRBD1 (7 bases). This CDR3 contains 15 residues. The ends were cut back, 3 bases at V and 1 base at J, with 12 bases in the middle. Germline CDR1 SEHNR, CDR2 FQNEAQ (reference sequence).

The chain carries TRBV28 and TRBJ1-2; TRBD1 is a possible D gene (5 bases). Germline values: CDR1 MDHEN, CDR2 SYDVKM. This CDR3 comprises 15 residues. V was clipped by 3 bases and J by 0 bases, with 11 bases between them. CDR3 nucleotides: TGTGCCAGCAGTTTCCCCACGGGGGCTAACTATGGCTACACCTTC. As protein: CASSFPTGANYGYTF.

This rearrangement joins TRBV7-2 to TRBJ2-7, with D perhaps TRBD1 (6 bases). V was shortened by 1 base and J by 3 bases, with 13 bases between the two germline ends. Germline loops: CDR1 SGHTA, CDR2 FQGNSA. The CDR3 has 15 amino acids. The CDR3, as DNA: TGTGCCAGCAGCTTAGGCAGGGGCTTTCGCTACGAGCAGTACTTC. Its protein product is CASSLGRGFRYEQYF.

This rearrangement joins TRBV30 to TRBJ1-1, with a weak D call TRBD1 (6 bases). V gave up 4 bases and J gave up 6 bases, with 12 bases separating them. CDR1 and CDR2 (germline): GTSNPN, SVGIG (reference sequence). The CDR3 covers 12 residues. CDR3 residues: CAWIRQVPEAFF. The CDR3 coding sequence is TGTGCCTGGATCAGACAGGTTCCTGAAGCTTTCTTT.

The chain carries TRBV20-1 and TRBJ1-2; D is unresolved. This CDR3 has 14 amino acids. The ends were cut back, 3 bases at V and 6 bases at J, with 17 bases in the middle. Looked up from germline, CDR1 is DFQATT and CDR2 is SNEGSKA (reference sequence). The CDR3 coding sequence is TGCAGTGCTAGTCCCCCGGGAAGGGTGGATGGCTACACCTTC. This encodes CSASPPGRVDGYTF.

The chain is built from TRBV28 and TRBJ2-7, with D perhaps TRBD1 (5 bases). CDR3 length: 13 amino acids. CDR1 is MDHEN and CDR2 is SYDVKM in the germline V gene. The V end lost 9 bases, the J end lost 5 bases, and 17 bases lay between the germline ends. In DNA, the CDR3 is TGTGCCAGTGCGCAGCCCAGGGTCCACGAGCAGTACTTC. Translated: CASAQPRVHEQYF.

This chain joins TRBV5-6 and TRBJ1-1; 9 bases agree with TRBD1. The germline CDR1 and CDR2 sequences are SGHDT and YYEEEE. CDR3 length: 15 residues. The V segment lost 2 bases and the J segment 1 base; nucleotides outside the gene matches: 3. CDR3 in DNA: TGTGCCAGCAGCTTCCAGACAGGGGGGAACACTGAAGCTTTCTTT. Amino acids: CASSFQTGGNTEAFF.

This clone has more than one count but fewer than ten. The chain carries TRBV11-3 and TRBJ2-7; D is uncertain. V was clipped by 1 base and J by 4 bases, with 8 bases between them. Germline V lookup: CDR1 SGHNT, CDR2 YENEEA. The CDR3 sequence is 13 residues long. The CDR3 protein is CASSLGHAYEQYF. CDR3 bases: TGTGCCAGCAGCTTAGGACACGCGTACGAGCAGTACTTC.

The CDR3 is CSVRRGNPSEQYF. Written as DNA, the CDR3 is TGCAGCGTTCGAAGGGGAAATCCTAGCGAGCAGTACTTC. J is TRBJ2-7 and V is TRBV29-1, with D maybe TRBD1 (5 bases). Trimming pared 5 bases from V and 6 bases from J, leaving 17 bases between. Germline CDR1 reads SQVTM; CDR2 reads ANQGSEA. This CDR3 has 13 residues.

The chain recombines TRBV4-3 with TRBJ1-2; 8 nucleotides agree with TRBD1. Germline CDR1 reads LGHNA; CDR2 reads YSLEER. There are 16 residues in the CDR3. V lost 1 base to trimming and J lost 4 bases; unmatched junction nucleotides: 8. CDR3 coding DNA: TGCGCCAGCAGCCAAGGCGGGCCAGGGGGCGGCTATGGCTACACCTTC. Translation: CASSQGGPGGGYGYTF.

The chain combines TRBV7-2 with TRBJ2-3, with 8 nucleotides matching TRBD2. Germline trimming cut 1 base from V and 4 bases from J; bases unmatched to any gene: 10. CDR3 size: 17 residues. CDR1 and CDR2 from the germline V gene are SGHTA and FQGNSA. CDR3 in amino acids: CASSLGRGGPSSDTQYF. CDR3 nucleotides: TGTGCCAGCAGCTTAGGCCGGGGGGGCCCTTCCTCAGATACGCAGTATTTT.

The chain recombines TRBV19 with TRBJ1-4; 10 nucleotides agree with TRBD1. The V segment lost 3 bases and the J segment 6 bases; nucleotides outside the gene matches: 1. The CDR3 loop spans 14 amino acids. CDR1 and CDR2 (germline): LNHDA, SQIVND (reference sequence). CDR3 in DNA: TGTGCCAGTAGTATCGGGACAGGGGATGAAAAACTGTTTTTT. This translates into CASSIGTGDEKLFF.

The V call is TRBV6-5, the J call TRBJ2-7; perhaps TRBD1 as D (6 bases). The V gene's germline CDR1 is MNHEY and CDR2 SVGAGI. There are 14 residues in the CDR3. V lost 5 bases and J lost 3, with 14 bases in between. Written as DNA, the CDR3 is TGTGCCAGCAGTCCCGCCGGACAGCGCTACGAGCAGTACTTC. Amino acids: CASSPAGQRYEQYF.

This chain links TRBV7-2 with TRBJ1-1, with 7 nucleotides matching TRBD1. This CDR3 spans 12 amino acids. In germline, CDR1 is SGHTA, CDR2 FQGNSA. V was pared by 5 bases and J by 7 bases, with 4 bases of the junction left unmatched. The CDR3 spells CASSRQGLEAFF. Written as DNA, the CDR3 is TGTGCCAGCAGCCGACAGGGCCTTGAAGCTTTCTTT.

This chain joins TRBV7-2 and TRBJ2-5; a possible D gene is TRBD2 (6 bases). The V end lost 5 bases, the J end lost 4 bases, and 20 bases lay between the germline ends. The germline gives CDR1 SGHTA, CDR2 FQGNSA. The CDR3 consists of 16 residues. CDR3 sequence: CASSRQGGAGGETQYF. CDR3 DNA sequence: TGTGCCAGCAGCCGTCAGGGAGGCGCAGGTGGAGAGACCCAGTACTTC.

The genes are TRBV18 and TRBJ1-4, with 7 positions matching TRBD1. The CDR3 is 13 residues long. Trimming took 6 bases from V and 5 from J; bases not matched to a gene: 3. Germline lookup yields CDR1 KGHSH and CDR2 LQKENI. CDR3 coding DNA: TGTGCCAGCTCCCCGGGACAGAATGAAAAACTGTTTTTT. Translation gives CASSPGQNEKLFF.

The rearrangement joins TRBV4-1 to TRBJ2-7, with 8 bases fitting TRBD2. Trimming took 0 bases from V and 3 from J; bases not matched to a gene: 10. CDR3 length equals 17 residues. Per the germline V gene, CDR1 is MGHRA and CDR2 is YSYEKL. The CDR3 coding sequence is TGCGCCAGCAGCCAAGATAGGGCGGGGGGCCCTATCTACGAGCAGTACTTC. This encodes CASSQDRAGGPIYEQYF.

CDR3 nucleotides: TGTGCCACCAGCAGAGATTACAGGGAAGGTACTGAAGCTTTCTTT. As protein: CATSRDYREGTEAFF. The chain joins TRBV15 to TRBJ1-1; TRBD1 might be the D (6 bases). The V and J ends lost 0 bases and 5 bases respectively, with 13 bases between them. CDR1 LNHNV and CDR2 YYDKDF come from the germline V gene (reference sequence). The CDR3 spans 15 residues. Drawing the rest from reference TRBV15 and TRBJ1-1, the complete variable domain is DAMVIQNPRYQVTQFGKPVTLSCSQTLNHNVMYWYQQKSSQAPKLLFHYYDKDFNNEADTPDNFQSRRPNTSFCFLDIRSPGLGDTAMYLCATSRDYREGTEAFFGQGTRLTVV.